The source of this T cell receptor beta chain is a study of blood T cell repertoires in COVID-19. CDR3 size: 16 residues. Profiling relied on immunoSEQ multiplex PCR, and the TCRdb table lists in-frame clones only, not all of them. This repertoire shows around 280,000 clones, 87% found once; its top ten account for approximately 5.7%. The genes are TRBV21-1 and TRBJ2-7; the D call TRBD2 from the table was never checked on the DNA. TRBV21-1 is a recognized pseudogene. Sequenced material: PBMCs or T cells enriched from blood (not recorded which). This receptor was obtained from a woman in her 40s who had recovered from COVID-19. Here the CDR3 reads CASSKGTSGTPYEQYF. The CDR3 coding sequence is TGTGCCAGCAGCAAAGGGACTAGCGGGACCCCCTACGAGCAGTACTTC.